The T cell receptor beta chain described here comes from a study of T cells in Graves' hyperthyroidism and ophthalmopathy. The investigators amplified TCR beta CDR3 regions from RNA transcripts. When the TCR CDR3 underwent first-round RT-PCR, the HTBI primer set was used. From the multiplex PCR reads, TCRdb called clonotypes with MiXCR, one entry per CDR3 protein. The sample lists around 300,000 distinct CDR3 sequences; more than 11% were seen once. This clonotype has a count of ten or more. What it binds is unknown. Overall study findings and caveats: Classification by a 13 V-J model distinguished ophthalmopathy from stable hyperthyroidism.

The CDR3 extends over 15 amino acids. V lost 0 bases, J lost 6 bases, and 4 bases stayed unmatched. Germline V gene sequence: CDR1 SQVTM, CDR2 ANQGSEA. The TCR originated in a woman aged 30 to 39 with Graves' hyperthyroidism. The chain uses TRBV29-1 and TRBJ2-1, with 11 bases aligning to TRBD1. Source material: blood. The CDR3 DNA is TGCAGCGTTGAAGATTGGGACAGGGGGGCCAATGAGCAGTTCTTC. Amino acid sequence: CSVEDWDRGANEQFF.